These 29 T cell receptor beta chains were sequenced from one sample in a study of OX40 agonist ivuxolimab in advanced cancers. Clones were read by immunoSEQ multiplex PCR, and TCRdb kept only the in-frame ones, dropping some. The repertoire holds 74,000 or so clones, with 90% as singletons. This material consisted of CD4+ or CD8+ T cells sorted from blood, taken in a trial of the OX40 agonist ivuxolimab. These receptors were collected from an adult with an advanced solid tumor such as melanoma, head and neck, liver or kidney cancer.

The chain is built from TRBV15 and TRBJ2-4; tentative D call: TRBD2 (6 bases). The germline V gene has CDR1 LNHNV and CDR2 YYDKDF (reference sequence). There are 15 residues in the CDR3. Trimming cost V 5 bases and J 7 bases, with 18 bases left between them. The CDR3 loop is CATSPIRLVRNIQYF. CDR3 nucleotide sequence: TGTGCCACCAGCCCAATAAGACTAGTCCGGAACATTCAGTACTTC.

CDR3 in amino acids: CASSSRRSYNEQFF. CDR3 DNA sequence: TGTGCCAGCAGCTCGCGGCGATCCTACAATGAGCAGTTCTTC. This chain joins TRBV6-5 and TRBJ2-1; D uncertain. Germline V gene sequence: CDR1 MNHEY, CDR2 SVGAGI. The V end was cut by 6 bases, the J end by 1 base, with 10 bases between. The CDR3 consists of 14 residues.

The chain joins TRBV5-1 to TRBJ2-3; D is perhaps TRBD2 (6 bases). V was pared by 6 bases and J by 0 bases, with 14 bases between. CDR1 and CDR2 (germline): SGHRS, YFSETQ. The CDR3 has 15 residues. This chain's CDR3 is CASIAGITSTDTQYF. In DNA, the CDR3 is TGCGCCAGCATTGCGGGAATAACTAGCACAGATACGCAGTATTTT. Full variable domain (missing parts from reference TRBV5-1 and TRBJ2-3): KAGVTQTPRYLIKTRGQQVTLSCSPISGHRSVSWYQQTPGQGLQFLFEYFSETQRNKGNFPGRFSGRQFSNSRSEMNVSTLELGDSALYLCASIAGITSTDTQYFGPGTRLTVL.

V and J are TRBV4-2 and TRBJ2-1; 13 bases fit TRBD2. V was clipped by 4 bases and J by 0 bases; unmatched bases: 15. Germline CDR1 is LGHNA and CDR2 is YNFKEQ. The CDR3 sequence is 21 residues long. CDR3 sequence: CASSPIPMTSGRRSSYNEQFF. The CDR3 coding sequence is TGTGCCAGCAGCCCAATACCGATGACTAGCGGGAGGCGGAGCTCCTACAATGAGCAGTTCTTC.

CDR3 bases: TGTGCCAGCTCTCCAGGTCAGGGGAGTACCTACAATGAGCAGTTCTTC. Its protein product is CASSPGQGSTYNEQFF. V usage is TRBV11-3 and J usage is TRBJ2-1; a possible D gene is TRBD1 (6 bases). Trimming cost V 8 bases and J 2 bases, with 19 bases left between them. Germline V CDR1 and CDR2: SGHNT, YENEEA. The CDR3 spans 16 residues.

The chain links TRBV19 to TRBJ2-4, with 7 bases matching TRBD2. V trimming: 3 bases; J trimming: 9 bases; junction bases outside the gene matches: 5. The CDR3 covers 13 residues. Germline V lookup: CDR1 LNHDA, CDR2 SQIVND (reference sequence). CDR3 sequence (DNA): TGTGCCAGTAGTATCGCGGGAGAGGTCATTCAGTACTTC. As protein: CASSIAGEVIQYF.

J is TRBJ2-3 and V is TRBV28; D call uncertain. This CDR3 has 14 amino acids. Germline lookup yields CDR1 MDHEN and CDR2 SYDVKM. The ends were cut back, 3 bases at V and 4 bases at J, with 11 bases in the middle. CDR3 DNA sequence: TGTGCCAGCAGTTTTAGGTCTTTGCCAGATACGCAGTATTTT. This translates into CASSFRSLPDTQYF.

The chain employs TRBV28 and TRBJ2-3; 10 nucleotides align to TRBD1. In germline, CDR1 is MDHEN, CDR2 SYDVKM. With 4 bases clipped from V and 4 bases from J, the junction kept 8 bases outside the gene matches. This CDR3 has 16 amino acids. The CDR3 region is CASSSPGTGASDTQYF. In DNA, the CDR3 is TGTGCCAGCAGTTCCCCCGGGACAGGGGCATCAGATACGCAGTATTTT.

The gene calls are TRBV9 and TRBJ2-7, with 8 bases that match TRBD1. Germline loops: CDR1 SGDLS, CDR2 YYNGEE. The junction had 6 bases not matched to a gene; V was cut back by 2 bases and J by 2 bases. The CDR3 runs to 15 residues. For the CDR3, the DNA is TGTGCCAGCAGCGTTGGGACAGGCGAGACCTACGAGCAGTACTTC. The encoded protein is CASSVGTGETYEQYF.

A single count supports this clone. The J gene is TRBJ2-5, the V gene TRBV28, with D possibly TRBD1 on 7 matching bases. Looked up from germline, CDR1 is MDHEN and CDR2 is SYDVKM. V lost 2 bases and J lost 1, with 23 bases in between. The CDR3 sequence is 19 residues long. The DNA for the CDR3 is TGTGCCAGCAGTTTAAGGGCCTGGAGGGAGAGGGGGCGCCAAGAGACCCAGTACTTC. Its protein product is CASSLRAWRERGRQETQYF. Using reference TRBV28 and TRBJ2-5 for the parts outside the CDR3, the full variable domain is DVKVTQSSRYLVKRTGEKVFLECVQDMDHENMFWYRQDPGLGLRLIYFSYDVKMKEKGDIPEGYSVSREKKERFSLILESASTNQTSMYLCASSLRAWRERGRQETQYFGPGTRLLVL.

This CDR3 reads CASSLWPLVPEQYF. In nucleotides, the CDR3 is TGTGCCAGCAGCCTCTGGCCCCTCGTCCCCGAGCAGTACTTC. The J gene is TRBJ2-7, the V gene TRBV5-6; D not resolved. CDR3 length: 14 residues. Trimming cost V 4 bases and J 6 bases, with 17 bases left between them. From germline, CDR1 is SGHDT and CDR2 YYEEEE.

The V and J genes are TRBV7-9 and TRBJ2-1; D gene uncertain. Trimming pared 11 bases from V and 2 bases from J, leaving 19 bases between. Germline assignment: CDR1 SEHNR and CDR2 FQNEAQ (reference sequence). This CDR3 has 15 amino acids. CDR3 residues: CACRKVSSTYNEQFF. CDR3 in DNA: TGTGCCTGCCGAAAAGTGAGTAGCACCTACAATGAGCAGTTCTTC.

The chain has TRBV6-1 and TRBJ2-5; 7 bases align to TRBD2. CDR1 is MNHNS and CDR2 is SASEGT in the germline V gene. Germline trimming cut 2 bases from V and 5 bases from J; bases unmatched to any gene: 8. This CDR3 is 15 amino acids long. CDR3: CASSEFGLGSETQYF. In DNA form, the CDR3 reads TGTGCCAGCAGTGAATTTGGACTAGGGTCGGAGACCCAGTACTTC.

The chain uses TRBV7-2 and TRBJ2-1, with a weak D call TRBD2 (5 bases). Germline loops: CDR1 SGHTA, CDR2 FQGNSA. V dropped 5 bases and J dropped 4 bases, with 12 bases sitting between them. The CDR3 consists of 14 residues. The CDR3 DNA sequence: TGTGCCAGCAGCCATGGACGGGATTACAATGAGCAGTTCTTC. Residues: CASSHGRDYNEQFF. The variable domain in full, with the rest retrieved from reference TRBV7-2 and TRBJ2-1, is GAGVSQSPSNKVTEKGKDVELRCDPISGHTALYWYRQSLGQGLEFLIYFQGNSAPDKSGLPSDRFSAERTGGSVSTLTIQRTQQEDSAVYLCASSHGRDYNEQFFGPGTRLTVL.

The chain is built from TRBV7-2 and TRBJ2-1, with TRBD2 identical over 8 bases. The V and J ends lost 5 bases and 7 bases, in that order; junction bases with no gene match: 13. The CDR3 spans 16 residues. Germline V lookup: CDR1 SGHTA, CDR2 FQGNSA. In DNA form, the CDR3 reads TGTGCCAGCAGCGCAGACCAGGCGGGGGGCGGGAATGAGCAGTTCTTC. Its protein product is CASSADQAGGGNEQFF.

V and J are TRBV28 and TRBJ2-7, with TRBD2 matching 10 bases. Trimming removed 4 bases from V and 3 bases from J; junction bases left unmatched: 6. The CDR3 length is 15 residues. Germline CDR1 MDHEN, CDR2 SYDVKM. The CDR3, as DNA: TGTGCCAGCAGTTACCAGCGGGGGGGCAGCTACGAGCAGTACTTC. The encoded protein is CASSYQRGGSYEQYF.

This chain links TRBV28 with TRBJ2-3; 11 bases are shared with TRBD2. Unmatched junction bases numbered 6, after V lost 6 bases and J lost 4 bases. CDR1 is MDHEN, CDR2 SYDVKM, per germline. The CDR3 totals 15 residues. DNA of the CDR3: TGTGCCAGCAGCAGTAGCGGGGGGGCGTCAGATACGCAGTATTTT. It encodes CASSSSGGASDTQYF.

This clone was seen only once. The gene calls are TRBV28 and TRBJ2-7; 7 bases line up with TRBD1. From germline, CDR1 is MDHEN and CDR2 SYDVKM. This CDR3 contains 15 residues. V was pared by 6 bases and J by 2 bases, with 10 bases of the junction left unmatched. Here the CDR3 reads CASRERLGQPYEQYF. The CDR3 nucleotides are TGTGCCAGCAGGGAAAGGTTGGGACAGCCCTACGAGCAGTACTTC.

The gene calls are TRBV11-2 and TRBJ2-7; 10 positions agree with TRBD2. The trim removed 2 bases at V and 2 bases at J, leaving 6 bases unmatched. The germline gives CDR1 SGHAT, CDR2 FQNNGV. The CDR3 runs 16 residues. The CDR3 sequence is CASSLRAGTSAYEQYF. The CDR3 DNA follows: TGTGCCAGCAGCTTAAGGGCCGGGACTAGCGCCTACGAGCAGTACTTC.

V is TRBV2 and J is TRBJ2-1; 8 nucleotides line up with TRBD2. Losses at the gene ends were 8 bases for V and 7 bases for J; bases not matched to a gene: 10. The CDR3 contains 14 residues. From germline, CDR1 is SNHLY and CDR2 FYNNEI. The CDR3 region is CASWPPGGMNEQFF. The CDR3 DNA reads TGTGCCAGCTGGCCACCGGGAGGGATGAATGAGCAGTTCTTC.

The gene calls are TRBV7-6 and TRBJ1-4; weak D call: TRBD1 (5 bases). Germline-derived CDR1 and CDR2 are SGHVS and FNYEAQ. V lost 4 bases, J lost 11 bases, and 14 bases lay in between. The CDR3 consists of 13 residues. The CDR3 bases are TGTGCCAGCAGCTCAATGTTTGGGGGGAAACTGTTTTTT. Its protein is CASSSMFGGKLFF.

The chain recombines TRBV6-5 with TRBJ2-7; 9 nucleotides align to TRBD2. The V segment lost 2 bases and the J segment 6 bases; nucleotides outside the gene matches: 11. The CDR3 runs 16 residues. Germline V gene lookup returns CDR1 MNHEY and CDR2 SVGAGI. The DNA of the CDR3 is TGTGCCAGCAGTTACACTTCCGGGACTAGCTTGGGCGAGCAGTACTTC. Translation gives CASSYTSGTSLGEQYF.

J is TRBJ1-1 and V is TRBV6-1; tentatively, D is TRBD1 (5 bases). Germline assignment: CDR1 MNHNS and CDR2 SASEGT. Trimming took off 8 bases at V and 0 bases at J, with 10 bases between the two ends. The CDR3 loop spans 13 amino acids. The CDR3 DNA reads TGTGCCAGCGTGGGACTCCTGAACACTGAAGCTTTCTTT. It encodes CASVGLLNTEAFF.

The chain carries TRBV27 and TRBJ2-7; D possibly corresponds to TRBD2 (6 bases). The V gene lost 5 bases and the J gene lost 2 bases, with 10 bases spanning the gap. Germline V CDR1 and CDR2: MNHEY, SMNVEV (reference sequence). This CDR3 contains 13 residues. The CDR3 bases are TGTGCCAGCAGTCCCGGGACTCCCTACGAGCAGTACTTC. Translation gives CASSPGTPYEQYF.

This chain joins TRBV6-6 and TRBJ1-1, with 9 positions matching TRBD1. Germline V gene data show CDR1 as MNHNY and CDR2 as SVGAGI (reference sequence). The V and J ends lost 0 bases and 5 bases, in that order; junction bases with no gene match: 4. The CDR3 has 15 residues. CDR3: CASSYSGQGGTEAFF. The CDR3 coding sequence is TGTGCCAGCAGTTACTCGGGACAGGGAGGTACTGAAGCTTTCTTT.

This clone is a singleton in its sample. The chain employs TRBV5-1 and TRBJ2-5; 7 nucleotides match TRBD2. J lost 9 bases, V lost 0 bases, and 14 bases had no gene match. Per the germline V gene, CDR1 is SGHRS and CDR2 is YFSETQ. The CDR3 has 16 residues. As DNA, the CDR3 is TGCGCCAGCAGCTTGGACCCCGGGACTATGGGAGTGGCCCAGTACTTC. Amino acid sequence: CASSLDPGTMGVAQYF.

The chain joins TRBV7-2 to TRBJ2-5; 10 positions agree with TRBD2. Germline V gene lookup returns CDR1 SGHTA and CDR2 FQGNSA. The CDR3 length is 16 residues. V gave up 5 bases and J gave up 4 bases; unmatched junction bases: 10. CDR3 DNA: TGTGCCAGCAGCCCATTGGGTAGCGGGGGGCTAGAGACCCAGTACTTC. Translation: CASSPLGSGGLETQYF.

This clone was seen only a few times. The rearrangement uses TRBV2 and TRBJ1-1; a weak D match, TRBD1 (5 bases). CDR3 length equals 13 residues. Trimming shortened V by 7 bases and J by 7 bases, and 16 bases separated the two germline ends. The V gene's germline CDR1 is SNHLY and CDR2 FYNNEI. DNA for the CDR3: TGTGCCAGCACCAAAACACAGGCAAGTGAAGCTTTCTTT. Protein sequence: CASTKTQASEAFF.

The V call is TRBV9, the J call TRBJ1-1; D is unresolved. The V end was cut by 0 bases, the J end by 4 bases, with 7 bases between. Germline CDR1 is SGDLS and CDR2 is YYNGEE. The CDR3 runs 13 residues. CDR3 bases: TGTGCCAGCAGCGTAGCCGTAAGCACTGAAGCTTTCTTT. Protein sequence: CASSVAVSTEAFF.